A single sample is the source of the 19 T cell receptor beta chains below, sequenced in a study of CD8 T cells in Susac syndrome. Random hexamers were used to reverse transcribe the RNA input (about 0.45 to 1 ug). From the immunoSEQ multiplex PCR reads, TCRdb called clonotypes with MiXCR, one entry per CDR3 protein. The top ten clones hold around 0.082% of a sample with about 210,000 distinct CDR3 sequences, around 95% of them seen once. Sequencing input: CD4+ T cells from PBMCs. Receptor source: a human donor with multiple sclerosis.

The chain couples TRBV9 to TRBJ2-7; no clear D gene. With 2 bases removed from V and 0 bases from J, the gap between germline ends came to 12 bases. The CDR3 has 15 amino acids. The germline gives CDR1 SGDLS, CDR2 YYNGEE. The CDR3 loop is CASSVAPHSSYEQYF. CDR3 DNA: TGTGCCAGCAGCGTTGCTCCTCACAGCTCCTACGAGCAGTACTTC.

The V and J genes are TRBV6-2 or TRBV6-3 and TRBJ1-5; D gene uncertain. Germline CDR1 reads MNHEY; CDR2 reads SVGEGT. Trimming took 7 bases from V and 9 from J, leaving 13 bases between them. The CDR3 loop spans 12 amino acids. The CDR3 DNA reads as TGTGCCAGCAATCAGCCCAATGGGCCCCAGCATTTT. Amino acid sequence: CASNQPNGPQHF.

This clonotype has a single count. The chain links TRBV9 to TRBJ1-1; 8 bases fit TRBD1. Germline V CDR1 and CDR2: SGDLS, YYNGEE. The V segment lost 3 bases and the J segment 6 bases; nucleotides outside the gene matches: 7. The CDR3 sequence is 14 residues long. Here the CDR3 reads CASSADRGFAEAFF. For the CDR3, the DNA is TGTGCCAGCAGCGCCGACAGGGGTTTCGCTGAAGCTTTCTTT.

The V gene is TRBV20-1, the J gene TRBJ2-1, with 10 bases aligning to TRBD2. The junction had 6 bases not matched to a gene; V was cut back by 6 bases and J by 4 bases. The CDR3 covers 14 residues. Looked up from germline, CDR1 is DFQATT and CDR2 is SNEGSKA (reference sequence). The CDR3: CSAIAGGNYNEQFF. The DNA of the CDR3 is TGCAGTGCGATAGCGGGGGGTAATTACAATGAGCAGTTCTTC.

This clonotype was observed a handful of times. This chain links TRBV30 with TRBJ2-7, with 7 bases fitting TRBD2. Germline CDR1 is GTSNPN and CDR2 is SVGIG (reference sequence). V gave up 4 bases and J gave up 3 bases; unmatched junction bases: 18. The CDR3 runs 17 residues. This CDR3 is CAWTQRKGLSKIYEQYF. The CDR3 coding sequence is TGTGCCTGGACCCAAAGGAAGGGACTAAGCAAGATCTACGAGCAGTACTTC.

The chain recombines TRBV20-1 with TRBJ1-4; a possible D gene is TRBD1 (5 bases). The CDR3 is made up of 13 amino acids. Germline CDR1 is DFQATT and CDR2 is SNEGSKA (reference sequence). Trimming took 3 bases from V and 4 from J, leaving 9 bases between them. The CDR3 protein is CSARRDLNEKLFF. The CDR3 nucleotides read TGCAGTGCTAGGAGGGACCTTAATGAAAAACTGTTTTTT.

The chain carries TRBV18 and TRBJ1-2, with D uncertain. Trimming pared 2 bases from V and 0 bases from J, leaving 7 bases between. From germline, CDR1 is KGHSH and CDR2 LQKENI. The CDR3 runs to 14 residues. The DNA of the CDR3 is TGTGCCAGCTCACCAGCACAAGCTAACTATGGCTACACCTTC. It codes for CASSPAQANYGYTF.

This clonotype was seen a handful of times. The chain links TRBV6-2 or TRBV6-3 to TRBJ2-1; 12 bases line up with TRBD2. Germline V gene lookup returns CDR1 MNHEY and CDR2 SVGEGT. Trimming took 5 bases from V and 2 from J; bases not matched to a gene: 1. The CDR3 covers 15 residues. As DNA, the CDR3 is TGTGCCAGCAGTCTAGCGGGGGGGCCCTACAATGAGCAGTTCTTC. Its protein is CASSLAGGPYNEQFF.

The chain links TRBV20-1 to TRBJ2-5, with D uncertain. The CDR3 sequence is 13 residues long. The V gene lost 0 bases and the J gene lost 5 bases, with 10 bases spanning the gap. Germline CDR1 is DFQATT and CDR2 is SNEGSKA (reference sequence). The CDR3 DNA is TGCAGTGCTAGAGAGCGCCCCGGGGAGACCCAGTACTTC. This translates into CSARERPGETQYF.

The V gene is TRBV15, the J gene TRBJ1-2; D unresolved. Germline CDR1 and CDR2: LNHNV and YYDKDF (reference sequence). This CDR3 contains 14 residues. Deletions cut 9 bases from V and 2 bases from J, with 16 bases between. The CDR3 spells CATSQDQANYGYTF. The DNA of the CDR3 is TGTGCCACTAGTCAGGATCAGGCCAACTATGGCTACACCTTC. Using reference TRBV15 and TRBJ1-2 for the parts outside the CDR3, the full variable domain is DAMVIQNPRYQVTQFGKPVTLSCSQTLNHNVMYWYQQKSSQAPKLLFHYYDKDFNNEADTPDNFQSRRPNTSFCFLDIRSPGLGDTAMYLCATSQDQANYGYTFGSGTRLTVV.

The genes are TRBV27 and TRBJ1-5; D remains unclear. Germline assignment: CDR1 MNHEY and CDR2 SMNVEV (reference sequence). CDR3 length: 12 amino acids. Trimming removed 3 bases from V and 6 bases from J, with 6 bases in between. CDR3 nucleotide sequence: TGTGCCAGCAGTTTCCGGGGTCAGCCCCAGCATTTT. Translation: CASSFRGQPQHF.

V and J are TRBV7-9 and TRBJ1-2; D call uncertain. Germline V lookup: CDR1 SEHNR, CDR2 FQNEAQ (reference sequence). Trimming removed 5 bases from V and 5 bases from J, with 6 bases in between. The CDR3 runs 11 residues. DNA of the CDR3: TGTGCCAGCAGCCTTCAGTATGGCTACACCTTC. It is translated as CASSLQYGYTF. The whole variable domain, filled in from reference TRBV7-9 and TRBJ1-2, reads DTGVSQNPRHKITKRGQNVTFRCDPISEHNRLYWYRQTLGQGPEFLTYFQNEAQLEKSRLLSDRFSAERPKGSFSTLEIQRTEQGDSAMYLCASSLQYGYTFGSGTRLTVV.

The rearrangement uses TRBV10-3 and TRBJ2-3; unclear D gene. The germline CDR1 and CDR2 sequences are ENHRY and SYGVKD. The V gene lost 7 bases and the J gene lost 0 bases, with 11 bases spanning the gap. The CDR3 consists of 14 residues. CDR3 amino acids: CAITRSLSTDTQYF. In DNA form, the CDR3 reads TGTGCCATCACGAGGTCTCTTAGCACAGATACGCAGTATTTT.

This chain connects TRBV3-1 to TRBJ2-7; 9 bases map to TRBD1. This CDR3 contains 14 residues. Per the germline V gene, CDR1 is LGHDT and CDR2 is YNNKEL (reference sequence). Losses at the gene ends were 4 bases for V and 7 bases for J; bases not matched to a gene: 8. Here the CDR3 reads CASSPQGQGWEQYF. The DNA for the CDR3 is TGTGCCAGCAGCCCCCAAGGACAGGGGTGGGAGCAGTACTTC.

The V and J genes are TRBV9 and TRBJ2-4; 7 bases are shared with TRBD2. The germline CDR1 and CDR2 sequences are SGDLS and YYNGEE. J gave up 0 bases and V 0 bases, and 3 bases lay outside the gene matches. This CDR3 is built from 16 residues. CDR3 DNA sequence: TGTGCCAGCAGCGTAGGGGAGGGTCTAGCCAAAAACATTCAGTACTTC. This translates into CASSVGEGLAKNIQYF. Looking up the rest from reference TRBV9 and TRBJ2-4 gives the full variable domain: DSGVTQTPKHLITATGQRVTLRCSPRSGDLSVYWYQQSLDQGLQFLIQYYNGEERAKGNILERFSAQQFPDLHSELNLSSLELGDSALYFCASSVGEGLAKNIQYFGAGTRLSVL.

This clonotype was observed a single time. This chain connects TRBV20-1 to TRBJ2-5, with a tentative D call TRBD2 (6 bases). The CDR3 runs to 12 residues. Germline V gene data show CDR1 as DFQATT and CDR2 as SNEGSKA (reference sequence). V was pared by 7 bases and J by 5 bases, with 14 bases between. The CDR3 DNA reads TGCAGTGTGAGCGGGCCCAGGGAGACCCAGTACTTC. This gives the protein CSVSGPRETQYF.

V usage is TRBV14 and J usage is TRBJ1-2; D remains ambiguous. V was pared by 4 bases and J by 4 bases, with 13 bases between. The CDR3 consists of 14 residues. Germline CDR1 and CDR2: SGHDN and FVKESK. Here the CDR3 reads CASSPDTNFYGYTF. CDR3 in DNA: TGTGCCAGCAGCCCTGACACAAACTTCTATGGCTACACCTTC.

The chain combines TRBV12-3 or TRBV12-4 with TRBJ2-1, with 9 bases matching TRBD1. This CDR3 region has 15 residues. V shed 0 bases and J 8 bases; nucleotides not matched to a gene: 5. This chain's CDR3 is CASSLAGTGFDEQFF. The CDR3, as DNA: TGTGCCAGCAGTTTAGCAGGGACAGGGTTCGATGAGCAGTTCTTC.

The CDR3 bases are TGTGCCACCAGTGATCCACAACGGGAGACCCAGTACTTC. This encodes CATSDPQRETQYF. The rearrangement joins TRBV24-1 to TRBJ2-5; D gene unclear. This CDR3 has 13 amino acids. CDR1 is KGHDR, CDR2 SFDVKD, per germline. V was cut by 3 bases and J by 5 bases, with 9 bases left in between.